A single sample is the source of the 5 T cell receptor beta chains below, sequenced in a study of early T cells in non-severe SARS-CoV-2 infection. Using its own MiXCR run on the 5' RACE reads, TCRdb lists one record per CDR3 protein. The repertoire holds approximately 70,000 distinct CDR3 sequences, over 9.5% seen once, with 4.5% to 7% in the top ten. Specimen: whole blood, collected at baseline. These receptor sequences come from an adult who was a healthcare worker with PCR-confirmed SARS-CoV-2 infection or an uninfected control (not recorded which).

The rearrangement uses TRBV18 and TRBJ2-4, with D possibly being TRBD2 (5 bases). V was cut by 2 bases and J by 2 bases, with 10 bases left in between. The CDR3 length is 15 residues. CDR1 is KGHSH, CDR2 LQKENI, per germline. The CDR3 bases are TGTGCCAGCTCACCAAACCGGGAACCCAAAAACATTCAGTACTTC. Residues: CASSPNREPKNIQYF. The complete variable domain, with remaining parts taken from reference TRBV18 and TRBJ2-4, reads NAGVMQNPRHLVRRRGQEARLRCSPMKGHSHVYWYRQLPEEGLKFMVYLQKENIIDESGMPKERFSAEFPKEGPSILRIQQVVRGDSAAYFCASSPNREPKNIQYFGAGTRLSVL.

The chain employs TRBV7-3 and TRBJ2-3, with 7 bases lining up with TRBD2. With 3 bases clipped from V and 4 bases from J, the junction kept 7 bases outside the gene matches. This CDR3 is 15 amino acids long. Germline-derived CDR1 and CDR2 are SGHTA and FQGTGA. CDR3: CASSLDGRLADTQYF. The CDR3 DNA reads TGTGCCAGCAGCTTGGACGGGAGGTTGGCAGATACGCAGTATTTT.

The CDR3 loop is CAKAPLNTEAFF. CDR3 DNA sequence: TGTGCCAAGGCACCCCTGAACACTGAAGCTTTCTTT. The chain has TRBV7-9 and TRBJ1-1; D unresolved. CDR1 and CDR2 from the germline V gene are SEHNR and FQNEAQ (reference sequence). The CDR3 is 12 residues long. Trimming removed 10 bases from V and 0 bases from J, with 9 bases in between.

This clonotype was picked up a small number of times. The chain recombines TRBV19 with TRBJ2-4; 10 bases fit TRBD1. The CDR3 has 17 residues. Germline CDR1 and CDR2: LNHDA and SQIVND (reference sequence). After removal of 5 bases from V and 3 bases from J, the junction contained 10 bases not matched to a gene. The CDR3 is CASSASGTGVIKNIQYF. The CDR3 DNA reads as TGTGCCAGTAGTGCCTCCGGGACAGGGGTCATCAAAAACATTCAGTACTTC. The full variable domain, completed using reference TRBV19 and TRBJ2-4, is DGGITQSPKYLFRKEGQNVTLSCEQNLNHDAMYWYRQDPGQGLRLIYYSQIVNDFQKGDIAEGYSVSREKKESFPLTVTSAQKNPTAFYLCASSASGTGVIKNIQYFGAGTRLSVL.

V and J are TRBV6-2 or TRBV6-3 and TRBJ1-2, with TRBD1 as a possible D gene (6 bases). CDR1 and CDR2 (germline): MNHEY, SVGEGT. Trimming removed 9 bases at V and 3 bases at J, with 17 bases between. The CDR3 has 14 amino acids. The CDR3 sequence is CASRANRVDYGYTF. As DNA, the CDR3 is TGTGCCAGTCGGGCTAACAGGGTTGACTATGGCTACACCTTC.